These T cell receptor beta chains were read from a single sample in a study of blood T cell repertoires in COVID-19. This table comes from immunoSEQ multiplex PCR, and its TCRdb copy is limited to in-frame clones, with some not included. The sample yields roughly 79,000 clones, 80% to 90% seen once. Source material: peripheral blood. The receptor set was obtained from a woman between 45 and 65 years old with acute or convalescent COVID-19. The CDR3 runs from the conserved cysteine through the conserved F or W. D genes are given only for firm matches. Clone size is not always given. Where it is, it says once, few, many or a class for expanded clones.

j_gene | v_gene | abundance | d_gene | CDR3aa | CDR3nt
TRBJ1-2 | TRBV28 | . | TRBD1 | CASSSSWDSYGYTF | TGTGCCAGCAGTTCCTCTTGGGACAGCTATGGCTACACCTTC
TRBJ1-3 | TRBV28 | . | TRBD1 | CATQGGSGNTIYF | TGTGCCACCCAGGGGGGCTCTGGAAACACCATATATTTT
TRBJ2-7 | TRBV18 | . | TRBD1 | CASSPGRGRYEQYF | TGTGCCAGCTCACCAGGCAGGGGGCGTTACGAGCAGTACTTC
TRBJ2-7 | TRBV30 | . | . | CAGSAGTHEQYF | TGTGCCGGAAGCGCGGGGACCCACGAGCAGTACTTC
TRBJ2-1 | TRBV18 | once | TRBD2 | CASSWGSGVTYNEQFF | TGTGCCAGCTCATGGGGCAGCGGGGTGACCTACAATGAGCAGTTCTTC
TRBJ2-7 | TRBV5-6 | . | . | CASSSPGLASYEQYF | TGTGCCAGCAGCTCTCCGGGACTTGCGTCCTACGAGCAGTACTTC
TRBJ2-7 | TRBV28 | . | TRBD1 | CASSLFSASTGGNSYEQYF | TGTGCCAGCAGTTTATTCTCCGCCTCGACAGGGGGAAACTCCTACGAGCAGTACTTC
TRBJ2-2 | TRBV18 | . | . | CASSPPLQGVSGELFF | TGTGCCAGCTCACCGCCTTTACAGGGTGTGAGCGGGGAGCTGTTTTTT
TRBJ2-7 | TRBV6-5 | . | TRBD1 | CASSYSGTGTYEQYF | TGTGCCAGCAGTTACTCAGGGACAGGGACCTACGAGCAGTACTTC
TRBJ2-5 | TRBV9 | . | TRBD2 | CASSVGLSGGDQETQYF | TGTGCCAGCAGCGTCGGACTAAGCGGGGGGGACCAAGAGACCCAGTACTTC
TRBJ2-3 | TRBV4-1 | . | TRBD2 | CASSRSVGLAGGKGDTQYF | TGCGCCAGCAGCCGAAGTGTGGGACTAGCGGGGGGGAAGGGAGATACGCAGTATTTT
TRBJ1-1 | TRBV29-1 | . | . | CSDHGVLNTEAFF | TGCAGCGACCATGGAGTTTTGAACACTGAAGCTTTCTTT
TRBJ2-2 | TRBV11-3 | . | . | CASSFKGIDTGELFF | TGTGCCAGCAGCTTTAAGGGGATAGACACCGGGGAGCTGTTTTTT
TRBJ1-2 | TRBV10-3 | . | . | CAISEPLTENGYTF | TGTGCCATCAGTGAGCCACTGACAGAGAATGGCTACACCTTC
TRBJ1-4 | TRBV4-1 | . | TRBD1 | CASSPIGQGIGGEKLFF | TGCGCCAGCAGCCCAATCGGACAGGGGATTGGGGGTGAAAAACTGTTTTTT
TRBJ1-1 | TRBV11-1 | . | . | CASSTVAGRTEAFF | TGTGCCAGCAGCACTGTGGCAGGGCGCACTGAAGCTTTCTTT
TRBJ1-5 | TRBV28 | . | TRBD1 | CASSPGQGTNQPQHF | TGTGCCAGCAGTCCGGGACAGGGGACAAATCAGCCCCAGCATTTT
TRBJ2-2 | TRBV30 | . | TRBD2 | CAWSGDYTNTGELFF | TGTGCCTGGAGTGGGGACTATACGAACACCGGGGAGCTGTTTTTT
TRBJ1-1 | TRBV7-9 | few | . | CASSLAQLGDGAFF | TGTGCCAGCAGCTTAGCCCAGCTAGGGGATGGAGCTTTCTTT
TRBJ2-7 | TRBV7-8 | . | TRBD2 | CASSLARTSGVPYEQYF | TGTGCCAGCAGCTTAGCGCGGACTAGCGGGGTGCCCTACGAGCAGTACTTC
TRBJ2-3 | TRBV12-2 | . | . | CASRLIAGGRTDTQYF | TGTGCAAGTCGCTTGATAGCGGGGGGGCGGACAGATACGCAGTATTTT
TRBJ2-2 | TRBV28 | once | TRBD2 | CASSLAGVNGELFF | TGTGCCAGCAGCCTAGCGGGAGTGAACGGGGAGCTGTTTTTT